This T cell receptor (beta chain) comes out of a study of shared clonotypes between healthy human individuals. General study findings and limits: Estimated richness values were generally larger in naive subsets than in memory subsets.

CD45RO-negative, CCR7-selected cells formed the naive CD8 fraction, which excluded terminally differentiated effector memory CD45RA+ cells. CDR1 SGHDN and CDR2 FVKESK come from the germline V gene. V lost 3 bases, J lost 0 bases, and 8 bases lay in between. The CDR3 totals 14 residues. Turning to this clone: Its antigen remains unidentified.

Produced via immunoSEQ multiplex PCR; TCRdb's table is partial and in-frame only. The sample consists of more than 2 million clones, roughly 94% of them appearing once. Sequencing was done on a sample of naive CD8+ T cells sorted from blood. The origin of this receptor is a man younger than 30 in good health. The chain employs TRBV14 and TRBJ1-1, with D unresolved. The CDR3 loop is CASSHLDLNTEAFF. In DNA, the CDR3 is TGTGCCAGCAGCCACCTCGACTTGAACACTGAAGCTTTCTTT. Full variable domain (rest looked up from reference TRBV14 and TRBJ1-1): EAGVTQFPSHSVIEKGQTVTLRCDPISGHDNLYWYRRVMGKEIKFLLHFVKESKQDESGMPNNRFLAERTGGTYSTLKVQPAELEDSGVYFCASSHLDLNTEAFFGQGTRLTVV.